These T cell receptor beta chains were read from a single sample in a study of post-analysis software for immune sequencing data. TCRdb reanalysed the PCR reads using MiXCR and keeps one entry per CDR3 protein. The sample includes more than 450,000 distinct CDR3 sequences, under 40% seen only once; the top ten take 5% to 6%. Sequenced material: blood. Receptor source: a girl aged 2-17 years with multiple sclerosis. Both conserved end residues are trimmed from each CDR3. Each record gives: V gene, CDR3 length, CDR3 protein.

TRBV5-1 | 12 | TSRSGGAIETQY
TRBV20-1 | 13 | SAPGQGGTTGELF
TRBV18 | 15 | ASSPSSSSGGAQTQY
TRBV5-1 | 14 | ASSFPSGVSTDTQY
TRBV5-1 | 14 | ASSPARGTINNEQF
TRBV19 | 15 | ASSPGPRGQRSYEQY
TRBV29-1 | 11 | SVERGLYTEAF
TRBV5-6 | 11 | ASFDSLTYEQY
TRBV3-1 | 17 | ASSQPETVLVSGANVLT
TRBV6-1 | 10 | ATRSGVYGYT
TRBV19 | 12 | ASSPPGHPYEQY
TRBV6-2/TRBV6-3 | 10 | ASSYSLGSYT
TRBV5-1 | 18 | ASRTPSGGAPDYCTDTQY
TRBV29-1 | 11 | STAEQPNQPQH
TRBV7-9 | 10 | ASSFTSYEQY
TRBV20-1 | 10 | SARGGVETQY
TRBV20-1 | 11 | SAAQGGNYGYT
TRBV7-2 | 13 | ASSLGRGVHNEQF
TRBV10-3 | 15 | AIMLAGGSSSYNEQF
TRBV12-3/TRBV12-4 | 15 | ASSLGLAGGQRDTQY
TRBV20-1 | 13 | SAYRTSGGSNEQF
TRBV6-6 | 14 | ASSWGQGALNQPQH
TRBV7-3 | 12 | ASIRARGPYEQY
TRBV20-1 | 10 | SVRGGSETQY
TRBV9 | 12 | ASSETGIGATQY
TRBV20-1 | 14 | SARAGGPISYNEQF
TRBV5-1 | 11 | ASSLVDGPEAF
TRBV5-1 | 13 | ASSSEGQGTDTQY
TRBV7-6 | 11 | ASSPEPGYEQY
TRBV29-1 | 9 | SVEWVNEQY
TRBV7-9 | 13 | ASSRSGGAADTQY
TRBV4-1 | 12 | ASSKQDAAPEAF
TRBV11-2 | 14 | ASNIRPGTGTNGYT
TRBV6-6 | 11 | ASSYTAERGYT
TRBV7-8 | 12 | ASSLTRTRYGYT
TRBV15 | 14 | ATSRGRDTSCREQY
TRBV10-3 | 13 | AARGGAQSTDTQY
TRBV10-3 | 11 | AISLQVQETQY
TRBV14 | 13 | ASSQERQGRTEAF
TRBV11-1 | 13 | ASALGVGPTDTQY
TRBV28 | 14 | ASSLSTSGGQETQY
TRBV7-9 | 12 | ASSLPGSTDTQY
TRBV7-2 | 11 | ASSRRVSETQY
TRBV20-1 | 13 | SARDQKGASETQY
TRBV7-2 | 16 | ASSPIAGAHLAKNIQY
TRBV6-4 | 11 | ATYSYISYEQY
TRBV11-2 | 12 | AGSLVDRGKTQF
TRBV13 | 13 | ASSPRDRGLIEQY
TRBV12-3/TRBV12-4 | 13 | ASSFAGTGNEKLF
TRBV3-1 | 18 | ASSQDPPSGGLKVPDTQY
TRBV10-3 | 14 | AILRQKSSGANVLT
TRBV10-3 | 11 | AISRALNTEAF
TRBV19 | 13 | ASSITTGPGVEQF
TRBV5-1 | 12 | ASSPRVSSYGYT
TRBV29-1 | 12 | SAHGGQGYNEQF
TRBV11-2 | 14 | ASSLRKTDVGETQY
TRBV2 | 12 | ASSDSDYAETQY
TRBV2 | 13 | ASSEGQGQWETQY